What follows describes a single TCR beta chain. The antigen remains unidentified. The sample is drawn from a study of blood T cells in healthy people across ages. Those donating, healthy Caucasian individuals from Russia, were aged roughly 6 to 90. It was with a sample-barcoded 5' primer and a J-beta primer mix that a second PCR of roughly 7 to 12 cycles was run. Tags on each cDNA molecule came from a template-switch adaptor with 12 random nucleotides. MiXCR, applied by TCRdb to the 5' RACE reads, yields one record per CDR3 protein. The sample lists roughly 680,000 distinct CDR3 sequences; roughly 50% were seen once. General study results and limits: From one million sequenced T cells, diversity estimates were lower bounds.

The germline V gene has CDR1 SNHLY and CDR2 FYNNEI. V lost 4 bases to trimming and J lost 3 bases, with 11 bases between them. The CDR3 totals 14 residues. The rearrangement links TRBV2 to TRBJ2-3; no clear D gene. Specimen: blood. The sequence was obtained from a woman in her sixties in good health. The CDR3, as DNA: TGTGCCAGCAGTGTGGGTGGAACAACAGATACGCAGTATTTT. This sequence encodes CASSVGGTTDTQYF.